These 2 T cell receptor beta chains came from one sample sequenced in a study of CD8 T cells in Susac syndrome. Random hexamers were used to reverse transcribe an amount of roughly 0.45 to 1 ug RNA. TCRdb analysed the immunoSEQ multiplex PCR reads with MiXCR anew, one entry per CDR3 protein. The sample has 150,000 to 200,000 distinct CDR3 sequences, around 96% seen once; the top ten hold 0.1%. The sample comprised CD4+ T cells from PBMCs. The receptors stem from a human donor in good health.

This chain links TRBV20-1 with TRBJ2-5, with TRBD2 matching 9 bases. V shed 0 bases, J shed 5 bases, and the junction held 10 bases outside the gene matches. This CDR3 contains 16 residues. Per germline, CDR1 DFQATT and CDR2 SNEGSKA (reference sequence). The CDR3 reads CSARDTRAGGPETQYF. The DNA of the CDR3 is TGCAGTGCTAGAGATACGAGGGCGGGAGGGCCCGAGACCCAGTACTTC.

The chain links TRBV28 to TRBJ1-2; D gene unclear. The CDR3 extends over 16 amino acids. Looked up from germline, CDR1 is MDHEN and CDR2 is SYDVKM. The V end was cut by 1 base, the J end by 8 bases, with 20 bases between. CDR3 in amino acids: CASSLYPPDGPKGYTF. The CDR3 coding sequence is TGTGCCAGCAGTTTATACCCCCCCGACGGACCTAAGGGCTACACCTTC.